This TCR beta chain was captured in a study of T cell responses to AZD1222 COVID-19 vaccine. Overall study context: Both about-4-week and about-12-week second-dose recipients were combined.

The germline V gene encodes CDR1 SNHLY and CDR2 FYNNEI. Trimming removed 3 bases at V and 4 bases at J, with 9 bases between. The CDR3 contains 13 residues. Findings and limits, study-wide: The span of vaccine-associated CD4 TCRs extended across spike, with dominance at 160-218 and 743-854. Donors were chiefly white British, with a greater number of females, and clonal diversity was perhaps underestimated. Increased Spike-specific TCR breadth and depth were observed after two AZD1222 doses.

The table came from immunoSEQ multiplex PCR; TCRdb's copy has only in-frame clones and leaves some out. The data contain some 100,000 clones, 70% to 90% of them seen just once; the ten biggest clones take up 16%. Comment on this clone: Its antigen is currently unknown.

This TCR was sampled from an adult in good health. The genes are TRBV2 and TRBJ2-5, with D maybe TRBD2 (6 bases). This specimen consisted of peripheral blood, obtained on day 0 of AZD1222 vaccination. In DNA form, the CDR3 reads TGTGCCAGCAGTGAGCAAGCGGGAGAGACCCAGTACTTC. Amino acid sequence: CASSEQAGETQYF.